This TCR beta chain was identified during a study of blood T cell repertoires in COVID-19. The trim removed 2 bases at V and 1 base at J, leaving 8 bases unmatched. The CDR3 sequence is 17 residues long. Germline assignment: CDR1 MDHEN and CDR2 SYDVKM. Assay: immunoSEQ multiplex PCR; the TCRdb copy retains only in-frame clones and omits some. The sample contains a few hundred thousand clones, more than 90% of which appear only once. This clone appeared a single time. Source material: PBMCs or T cells enriched from blood (not recorded which). The clonotype comes from a woman aged 25 to 45 who had recovered from COVID-19. The chain uses TRBV28 and TRBJ1-5; 7 bases are a match to TRBD1. The DNA of the CDR3 is TGTGCCAGCAGTTTAAGAACTTCGACAGGGAGCAATCAGCCCCAGCATTTT. The encoded protein is CASSLRTSTGSNQPQHF. Together with reference TRBV28 and TRBJ1-5, the CDR3 gives the full variable domain: DVKVTQSSRYLVKRTGEKVFLECVQDMDHENMFWYRQDPGLGLRLIYFSYDVKMKEKGDIPEGYSVSREKKERFSLILESASTNQTSMYLCASSLRTSTGSNQPQHFGDGTRLSIL.